The clone carrying this TCR beta chain was seen once. The data were produced by immunoSEQ multiplex PCR, yet TCRdb's version contains in-frame clones alone and is incomplete. The table includes fewer than 150,000 clones, 90% detected once. The entry originates in a study of blood T cell repertoires in COVID-19. Study details: Material from acute and convalescent COVID-19 was sourced from the United States, Italy and Spain.

Germline loops: CDR1 LGHDT, CDR2 YNNKEL (reference sequence). Between the trimmed V and J ends, which lost 4 bases and 10 bases, there was a span of 8 bases. This CDR3 spans 11 amino acids. Sequenced material: peripheral blood. This chain connects TRBV3-1 (or the pseudogene TRBV3-2) to TRBJ2-1; D is perhaps TRBD2 (6 bases). The sequence was obtained from an older woman with COVID-19, enrolled during active disease. This CDR3 is CASSPGGEQFF. The CDR3 coding sequence is TGTGCCAGCAGCCCAGGAGGGGAGCAGTTCTTC.